What follows describes a single T cell receptor (beta chain). What it recognizes is unknown. This sample's time point: longitudinal time-point 3. This record belongs to a study of neurological immune-mediated disorders. Study-wide results and limits: TCR clonal expansion peaked in HTLV-1-associated myelopathy patients and was lowest in multiple sclerosis patients.

TCRdb reprocessed the 5' RACE reads with MiXCR, giving one entry per CDR3 protein. The sample comprises more than 100,000 distinct CDR3 sequences, 10% to 14% of which are singletons, and around 3.1% rests with the top ten. The V end was cut by 5 bases, the J end by 10 bases, with 12 bases between. Germline CDR1 is MDHEN and CDR2 is SYDVKM. The CDR3 loop spans 12 amino acids. This clonotype originated in a female donor with HTLV-1-associated myelopathy (HAM/TSP). Material for sequencing was PBMCs. V gene TRBV28 combines with J gene TRBJ2-1, with D possibly being TRBD2 (5 bases). The chain's CDR3 is CASSLTRGEQFF. In nucleotides, the CDR3 is TGTGCCAGCAGTCTTACTCGGGGAGAGCAGTTCTTC.